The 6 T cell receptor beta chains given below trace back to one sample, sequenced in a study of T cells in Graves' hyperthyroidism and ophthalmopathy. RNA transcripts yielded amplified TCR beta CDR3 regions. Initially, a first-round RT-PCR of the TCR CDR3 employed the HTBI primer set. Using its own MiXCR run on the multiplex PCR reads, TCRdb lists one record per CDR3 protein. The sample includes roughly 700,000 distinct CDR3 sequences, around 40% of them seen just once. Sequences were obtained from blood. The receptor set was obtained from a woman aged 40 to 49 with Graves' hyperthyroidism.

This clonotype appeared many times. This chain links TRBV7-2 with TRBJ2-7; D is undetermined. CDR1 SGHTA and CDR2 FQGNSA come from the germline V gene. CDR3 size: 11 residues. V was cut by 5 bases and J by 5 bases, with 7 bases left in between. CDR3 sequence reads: CASSQRHEQYF. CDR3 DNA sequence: TGTGCCAGCAGCCAACGTCACGAGCAGTACTTC.

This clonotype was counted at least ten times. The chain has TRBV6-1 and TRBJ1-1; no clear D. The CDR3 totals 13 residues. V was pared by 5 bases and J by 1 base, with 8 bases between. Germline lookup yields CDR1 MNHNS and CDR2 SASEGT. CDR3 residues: CASSWRRNTEAFF. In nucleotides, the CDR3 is TGTGCCAGCAGTTGGCGACGGAACACTGAAGCTTTCTTT.

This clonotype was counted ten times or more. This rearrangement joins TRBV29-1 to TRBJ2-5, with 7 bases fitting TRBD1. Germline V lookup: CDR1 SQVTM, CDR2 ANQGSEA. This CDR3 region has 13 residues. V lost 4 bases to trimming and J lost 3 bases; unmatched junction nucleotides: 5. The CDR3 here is CSVGQGSKETQYF. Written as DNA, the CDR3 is TGCAGCGTTGGACAGGGAAGCAAAGAGACCCAGTACTTC.

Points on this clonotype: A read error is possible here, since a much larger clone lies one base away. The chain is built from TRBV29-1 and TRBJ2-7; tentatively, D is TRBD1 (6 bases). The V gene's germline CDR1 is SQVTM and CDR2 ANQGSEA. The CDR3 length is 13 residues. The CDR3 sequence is CNVSTGSSYEQYF. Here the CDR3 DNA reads TGCAACGTCTCCACAGGGAGCTCCTACGAGCAGTACTTC.

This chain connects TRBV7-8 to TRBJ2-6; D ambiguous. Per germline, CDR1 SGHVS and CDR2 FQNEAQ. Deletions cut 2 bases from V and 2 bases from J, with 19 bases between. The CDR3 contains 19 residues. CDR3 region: CASSLRVGMGRTGANVLTF. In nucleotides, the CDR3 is TGTGCCAGCAGCTTAAGGGTGGGGATGGGCAGAACTGGGGCCAACGTCCTGACTTTC. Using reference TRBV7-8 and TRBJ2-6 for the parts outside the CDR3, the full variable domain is GAGVSQSPRYKVAKRGQDVALRCDPISGHVSLFWYQQALGQGPEFLTYFQNEAQLDKSGLPSDRFFAERPEGSVSTLKIQRTQQEDSAVYLCASSLRVGMGRTGANVLTFGAGSRLTVL.

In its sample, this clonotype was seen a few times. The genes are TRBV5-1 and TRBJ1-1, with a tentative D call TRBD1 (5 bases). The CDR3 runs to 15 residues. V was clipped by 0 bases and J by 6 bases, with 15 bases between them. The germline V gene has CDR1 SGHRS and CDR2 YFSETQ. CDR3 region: CASSLEEGRASEAFF. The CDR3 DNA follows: TGCGCCAGCAGCTTGGAGGAGGGGCGGGCATCTGAAGCTTTCTTT.